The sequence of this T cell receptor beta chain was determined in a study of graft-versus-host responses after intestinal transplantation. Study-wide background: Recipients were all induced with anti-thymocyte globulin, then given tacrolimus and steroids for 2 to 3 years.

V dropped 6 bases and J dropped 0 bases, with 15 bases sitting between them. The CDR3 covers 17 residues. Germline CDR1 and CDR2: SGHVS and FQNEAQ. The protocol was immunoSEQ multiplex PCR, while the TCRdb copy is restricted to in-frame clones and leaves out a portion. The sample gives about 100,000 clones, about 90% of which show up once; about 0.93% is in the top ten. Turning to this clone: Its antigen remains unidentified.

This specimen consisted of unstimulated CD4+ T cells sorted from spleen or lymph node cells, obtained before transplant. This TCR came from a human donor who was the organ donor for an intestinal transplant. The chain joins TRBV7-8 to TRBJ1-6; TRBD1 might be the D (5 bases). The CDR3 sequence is CASRRGEGSSYNSPLHF. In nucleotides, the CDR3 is TGTGCCAGCAGACGTGGGGAGGGGAGCTCCTATAATTCACCCCTCCACTTT.